The 27 T cell receptor beta chains presented below share a single source sample, sequenced in a study of identical twins. TCRdb passed the 5' RACE reads through MiXCR, listing each CDR3 protein once. Among 1,800,000 or so distinct CDR3 sequences listed, about 32% were seen once. The sequenced material came from cord blood. The receptors here all came from a newborn girl in good health.

In its sample, this clonotype was seen a few times. V and J are TRBV29-1 and TRBJ2-5, with TRBD2 matching 10 bases. The CDR3 loop spans 13 amino acids. Germline-derived CDR1 and CDR2 are SQVTM and ANQGSEA. The trim removed 7 bases at V and 11 bases at J, leaving 13 bases unmatched. CDR3: CSGSGRGTDEQYF. The CDR3 nucleotides are TGCAGCGGAAGCGGGAGGGGGACCGATGAGCAGTACTTC.

V usage is TRBV7-9 and J usage is TRBJ1-1; D uncertain. CDR1 and CDR2 (germline): SEHNR, FQNEAQ (reference sequence). This CDR3 spans 14 amino acids. V was shortened by 3 bases and J by 0 bases, with 8 bases between the two germline ends. CDR3 protein: CASSLPTVNTEAFF. The CDR3 coding sequence is TGTGCCAGCAGCTTGCCGACTGTGAACACTGAAGCTTTCTTT.

The V gene is TRBV12-3 or TRBV12-4, the J gene TRBJ1-5, with D possibly being TRBD1 (5 bases). V was cut by 6 bases and J by 0 bases, with 12 bases left in between. This CDR3 contains 15 residues. The CDR3 sequence: CASRDRGISNQPQHF. Here the CDR3 DNA reads TGTGCCAGCAGGGACCGGGGGATTAGCAATCAGCCCCAGCATTTT.

This clonotype appeared a few times. This CDR3 reads CSARDQTWYQETQYF. DNA for the CDR3: TGCAGTGCTAGAGACCAAACTTGGTACCAAGAGACCCAGTACTTC. V usage is TRBV20-1 and J usage is TRBJ2-5, with D unclear. The germline CDR1 and CDR2 sequences are DFQATT and SNEGSKA (reference sequence). Deletions cut 0 bases from V and 0 bases from J, with 11 bases between. The CDR3 extends over 15 amino acids.

The table lists this clonotype with a few counts. The chain links TRBV5-1 to TRBJ2-3; D is ambiguous. Trimming pared 4 bases from V and 2 bases from J, leaving 11 bases between. Per germline, CDR1 SGHRS and CDR2 YFSETQ. The CDR3 extends over 14 amino acids. The CDR3 nucleotides read TGCGCCAGCAGCGAAGTCTATTCCACAGATACGCAGTATTTT. Its translation is CASSEVYSTDTQYF.

V gene TRBV4-2 combines with J gene TRBJ2-2; D gene uncertain. The CDR3 loop spans 13 amino acids. V was pared by 1 base and J by 3 bases, with 3 bases between. Germline V gives CDR1 LGHNA, CDR2 YNFKEQ. CDR3 protein: CASSQGYTGELFF. CDR3 nucleotide sequence: TGTGCCAGCAGCCAAGGGTACACCGGGGAGCTGTTTTTT.

Comments on this clonotype: A single base separates this from a much larger clone, so it may be a read error. The chain carries TRBV29-1 and TRBJ2-7; 12 bases line up with TRBD2. This CDR3 spans 14 amino acids. CDR1 and CDR2 (germline): SQVTM, ANQGSEA. V lost 6 bases, J lost 7 bases, and 10 bases stayed unmatched. This CDR3 is CSVRTSGESNEQYF. The CDR3 nucleotides are TGCAGCGTCAGGACTAGCGGGGAATCCAATGAGCAGTACTTC.

This clonotype was seen repeatedly, ten times or more. The chain is built from TRBV29-1 and TRBJ2-7, with 10 nucleotides matching TRBD2. Trimming at V came to 5 bases and at J to 5 bases, leaving 6 bases not matched to a gene. CDR3 length: 13 amino acids. Germline V gene lookup returns CDR1 SQVTM and CDR2 ANQGSEA. The CDR3 nucleotides are TGCAGCGTTCTCCTAGCGGGAGTGAACGAGCAGTACTTC. It yields the protein CSVLLAGVNEQYF.

This clonotype was seen ten or more times. CDR3 DNA sequence: TGTGCCAGCAGCCAGGGCACTGAAGCTTTCTTT. Encoded protein: CASSQGTEAFF. V gene TRBV4-2 combines with J gene TRBJ1-1; D is uncertain. CDR3 length equals 11 residues. Trimming removed 3 bases at V and 4 bases at J, with 3 bases between. Germline V gene data show CDR1 as LGHNA and CDR2 as YNFKEQ.

The genes are TRBV7-8 and TRBJ2-3, with TRBD2 as a possible D gene (5 bases). Germline CDR1 SGHVS, CDR2 FQNEAQ. The V end lost 7 bases, the J end lost 4 bases, and 15 bases lay between the germline ends. This CDR3 comprises 14 residues. The CDR3 is CASNTRTDADTQYF. The DNA of the CDR3 is TGTGCCAGCAACACCCGGACTGATGCAGATACGCAGTATTTT. The variable domain in full, with the rest retrieved from reference TRBV7-8 and TRBJ2-3, is GAGVSQSPRYKVAKRGQDVALRCDPISGHVSLFWYQQALGQGPEFLTYFQNEAQLDKSGLPSDRFFAERPEGSVSTLKIQRTQQEDSAVYLCASNTRTDADTQYFGPGTRLTVL.

The table lists this clonotype with a few counts. The CDR3 bases are TGTGCCAGCAGCTTAGCTCCCAGCATCGAGACCCAGTACTTC. Residues: CASSLAPSIETQYF. This sequence joins TRBV11-2 and TRBJ2-5; no firm D call. V lost 1 base and J 5 bases, leaving 11 bases between the germline ends. This CDR3 region has 14 residues. CDR1 is SGHAT, CDR2 FQNNGV, per germline.

The rearrangement joins TRBV6-1 to TRBJ2-3; 8 bases match TRBD2. This CDR3 region has 14 residues. The ends lost 6 bases at V and 2 bases at J; junction bases unmatched: 4. In germline, CDR1 is MNHNS, CDR2 SASEGT. In DNA, the CDR3 is TGTGCCAGCAGCCAGACTAGCGACACAGATACGCAGTATTTT. As protein: CASSQTSDTDTQYF.

The chain has TRBV5-1 and TRBJ2-7; TRBD2 aligns across 8 bases. Germline V lookup: CDR1 SGHRS, CDR2 YFSETQ. The CDR3 is 16 amino acids. Trimming cost V 0 bases and J 7 bases; bases outside gene matches: 12. The CDR3 region is CASSLDPSGSGNEQYF. CDR3 coding DNA: TGCGCCAGCAGCTTGGATCCTAGCGGGTCGGGCAATGAGCAGTACTTC.

This clonotype occurred a few times. The V and J genes are TRBV12-3 or TRBV12-4 and TRBJ2-5; a possible D gene is TRBD2 (6 bases). CDR3 length equals 12 residues. The V gene lost 4 bases and the J gene lost 5 bases, with 8 bases spanning the gap. The CDR3 reads CASSWGEETQYF. Written as DNA, the CDR3 is TGTGCCAGCAGTTGGGGGGAGGAGACCCAGTACTTC.

V is TRBV21-1 and J is TRBJ2-3; the D segment call TRBD2 is taken from the table without a DNA check. TRBV21-1 corresponds to a pseudogene. The CDR3 is 23 amino acids. The chain's CDR3 is CASSKKNSHTSGTSGVLTDTQYF. DNA of the CDR3: TGTGCCAGCAGCAAAAAAAATTCGCACACGTCCGGGACTAGCGGAGTTCTCACAGATACGCAGTATTTT.

The chain is built from TRBV15 and TRBJ2-2; 8 bases agree with TRBD1. CDR3 length equals 13 residues. V shed 11 bases and J 5 bases; nucleotides not matched to a gene: 7. CDR1 and CDR2 from the germline V gene are LNHNV and YYDKDF (reference sequence). The CDR3 DNA sequence: TGTGCCGCCGGGACAGGATCTACCGGGGAGCTGTTTTTT. Protein: CAAGTGSTGELFF. Together with reference TRBV15 and TRBJ2-2, the CDR3 gives the full variable domain: DAMVIQNPRYQVTQFGKPVTLSCSQTLNHNVMYWYQQKSSQAPKLLFHYYDKDFNNEADTPDNFQSRRPNTSFCFLDIRSPGLGDTAMYLCAAGTGSTGELFFGEGSRLTVL.

This rearrangement joins TRBV29-1 to TRBJ2-1; 7 bases align to TRBD1. V lost 6 bases and J lost 6; bases outside the gene matches: 8. CDR3 length: 13 amino acids. Germline V gene lookup returns CDR1 SQVTM and CDR2 ANQGSEA. The CDR3 bases are TGCAGCGTGACGACAGGGACGGGCAATGAGCAGTTCTTC. Its translation is CSVTTGTGNEQFF.

The V and J genes are TRBV11-2 and TRBJ1-1, with a weak D call TRBD1 (6 bases). Germline CDR1 and CDR2: SGHAT and FQNNGV. The CDR3 length is 15 residues. The V and J ends lost 4 bases and 5 bases respectively, with 17 bases between them. CDR3 sequence: CASSSPGTKGTEAFF. As DNA, the CDR3 is TGTGCCAGCAGCTCCCCCGGGACAAAAGGGACTGAAGCTTTCTTT.

This clonotype occurred many times. V gene TRBV10-3 combines with J gene TRBJ2-7; D is undetermined. CDR1 and CDR2 (germline): ENHRY, SYGVKD. The V end lost 3 bases, the J end lost 6 bases, and 6 bases lay between the germline ends. This CDR3 has 11 amino acids. This chain's CDR3 is CAISEASEQYF. Here the CDR3 DNA reads TGTGCCATCAGTGAAGCTTCCGAGCAGTACTTC.

This clonotype was counted many times. This sequence joins TRBV12-3 or TRBV12-4 and TRBJ2-1; no clear D gene. Trimming took off 7 bases at V and 6 bases at J, with 22 bases between the two ends. This CDR3 region has 16 residues. The DNA for the CDR3 is TGTGCCAGCACCATCCGGGCCCCCAAGCCCTCCAATGAGCAGTTCTTC. Amino acids: CASTIRAPKPSNEQFF.

The chain couples TRBV29-1 to TRBJ2-7; tentatively, D is TRBD1 (6 bases). V was clipped by 3 bases and J by 4 bases, with 13 bases between them. The CDR3 runs to 13 residues. The V gene's germline CDR1 is SQVTM and CDR2 ANQGSEA. The CDR3 nucleotides read TGCAGCGTTGAGGACAGAGAGGGATACGAGCAGTACTTC. This encodes CSVEDREGYEQYF.

The V gene is TRBV2, the J gene TRBJ2-7, with 7 nucleotides matching TRBD2. Trimming at V came to 6 bases and at J to 0 bases, leaving 2 bases not matched to a gene. CDR1 is SNHLY, CDR2 FYNNEI, per germline. This CDR3 comprises 13 residues. CDR3 coding DNA: TGTGCCAGCAGGCGGGAGAGCTCCTACGAGCAGTACTTC. Its protein product is CASRRESSYEQYF.

The chain links TRBV2 to TRBJ2-7; no firm D call. Germline V gene sequence: CDR1 SNHLY, CDR2 FYNNEI. The CDR3 covers 15 residues. Trimming cost V 1 base and J 0 bases, with 10 bases left between them. CDR3 residues: CASSEVAVNSYEQYF. For the CDR3, the DNA is TGTGCCAGCAGTGAAGTCGCCGTAAACTCCTACGAGCAGTACTTC.

V usage is TRBV20-1 and J usage is TRBJ2-4, with TRBD2 identical over 8 bases. Germline V gene lookup returns CDR1 DFQATT and CDR2 SNEGSKA (reference sequence). The CDR3 spans 15 residues. The ends lost 2 bases at V and 6 bases at J; junction bases unmatched: 9. Here the CDR3 reads CSARPAGGLGNIQYF. The CDR3 nucleotides are TGCAGTGCTAGACCTGCGGGGGGCCTGGGAAACATTCAGTACTTC.

In its sample, this clonotype was seen a few times. The chain recombines TRBV7-2 with TRBJ2-5, with D uncertain. The V and J ends lost 3 bases and 0 bases respectively, with 14 bases between them. Germline V gives CDR1 SGHTA, CDR2 FQGNSA. This CDR3 region has 16 residues. The CDR3 region is CASSLGSLVYQETQYF. CDR3 DNA sequence: TGTGCCAGCAGCTTGGGGTCTCTAGTTTACCAAGAGACCCAGTACTTC.

The chain employs TRBV7-2 and TRBJ2-5, with 9 bases matching TRBD2. The CDR3 covers 16 residues. CDR1 SGHTA and CDR2 FQGNSA come from the germline V gene. J gave up 11 bases and V 1 base, and 14 bases lay outside the gene matches. The CDR3 sequence: CASSLESSGRTYGQYF. DNA for the CDR3: TGTGCCAGCAGCTTAGAATCCAGCGGGAGGACCTACGGGCAGTACTTC.

J is TRBJ2-7 and V is TRBV27, with a tentative D call TRBD2 (6 bases). This CDR3 spans 14 amino acids. Germline CDR1 is MNHEY and CDR2 is SMNVEV (reference sequence). V was cut by 5 bases and J by 2 bases, with 13 bases left in between. CDR3 sequence (DNA): TGTGCCAGCAGTGTGTCGGCGGGGACCTACGAGCAGTACTTC. It specifies CASSVSAGTYEQYF.